These T cell receptor beta chains were read from a single sample in a study of blood T cell repertoires in COVID-19. Profiled with immunoSEQ multiplex PCR; TCRdb holds only in-frame clones, not every one. The data show about 150,000 clones, more than 85% seen once. The specimen was peripheral blood. These receptor sequences come from a woman in her 70s with acute or convalescent COVID-19. CDR3s include the opening cysteine and the closing phenylalanine or tryptophan. A D gene is named only where the DNA matches it firmly. Part of the rows lack a size; the others show once, few, many or a class for expanded clones.

>.|.|TRBJ2-3|TRBV10-3
TGTGCCATCAGTACTAGCACAGATACGCAGTATTTT
CAISTSTDTQYF
>TRBD1|.|TRBJ2-1|TRBV6-2/TRBV6-3
TGTGCCAGCAGCGGGACAGGGAACCACAATGAGCAGTTCTTC
CASSGTGNHNEQFF
>TRBD1|.|TRBJ1-5|TRBV6-6
TGTGCCAGCAGTTACTTACAGGGGAATCAGCCCCAGCATTTT
CASSYLQGNQPQHF
>TRBD1|once|TRBJ2-3|TRBV7-3
TGTGCCAGCAGCTTAAACCCCACAGGGGGAACAGATACGCAGTATTTT
CASSLNPTGGTDTQYF
>TRBD2|once|TRBJ2-1|TRBV6-4
TGTGCCAGCAGTGACTCCCTGTGGCTAGCGGGGACAAATGAGCAGTTCTTC
CASSDSLWLAGTNEQFF
>.|once|TRBJ2-3|TRBV7-9
TGTGCCAGCAGCCCTAGAGTGAGAGATACGCAGTATTTT
CASSPRVRDTQYF
>.|.|TRBJ1-4|TRBV2
TGTGCCAGCAGTGTCCGGGGGGCTGAAAAACTGTTTTTT
CASSVRGAEKLFF
>TRBD1|once|TRBJ1-4|TRBV7-9
TGTGCCAGCAGCTTACTGACAGGGTTTAATGAAAAACTGTTTTTT
CASSLLTGFNEKLFF
>TRBD1|few|TRBJ1-2|TRBV9
TGTGCCAGCAGCGTGACAGGGGGACCTAACTATGGCTACACCTTC
CASSVTGGPNYGYTF
>.|.|TRBJ2-3|TRBV29-1
TGCAGCGTTGAAGGCGACACAGATACGCAGTATTTT
CSVEGDTDTQYF
>.|.|TRBJ2-2|TRBV2
TGTGCCAGCAGTGAATTCGGACAAGCGAACACCGGGGAGCTGTTTTTT
CASSEFGQANTGELFF
>.|.|TRBJ1-1|TRBV5-4
TGTGCCAGCGCGGGCAGCTTGAACACTGAAGCTTTCTTT
CASAGSLNTEAFF
>.|.|TRBJ1-5|TRBV6-4
TGTGCCAGCAGTGCAGGGTACGGCAATCAGCCCCAGCATTTT
CASSAGYGNQPQHF
>TRBD1|.|TRBJ1-2|TRBV18
TGTGCCAGCTCACAAACCGACAGGGGGCATGGCTACACCTTC
CASSQTDRGHGYTF
>.|.|TRBJ2-5|TRBV6-5
TGTGCCAGCAGAGGGGGGGCTCGGGAGACCCAGTACTTC
CASRGGARETQYF
>.|.|TRBJ1-4|TRBV28
TGTGCCAGCAGTTTCAGAACTAATGAAAAACTGTTTTTT
CASSFRTNEKLFF
>.|.|TRBJ1-3|TRBV6-5
TGTGCCAGCAGTTACTCGGCCAGGCCCTCTGGAAACACCATATATTTT
CASSYSARPSGNTIYF
>TRBD1|.|TRBJ2-1|TRBV7-9
TGTGCCAGCAGCTTAGCGGGAGTACGGGACAGAGACAATGAGCAGTTCTTC
CASSLAGVRDRDNEQFF